Reported below is one T cell receptor beta chain. Profiled with immunoSEQ multiplex PCR; TCRdb holds only in-frame clones, not every one. The sample includes about 69,000 clones, 90% of them seen just once. This specimen comes from a study of OX40 agonist ivuxolimab in advanced cancers. Looked up from germline, CDR1 is MGHDK and CDR2 is SYGVNS. V was clipped by 7 bases and J by 8 bases, with 11 bases between them. CDR3 length equals 11 residues. The source is an adult with an advanced solid tumor such as melanoma, head and neck, liver or kidney cancer. Sample: CD4+ or CD8+ T cells sorted from blood, taken in a trial of the OX40 agonist ivuxolimab. The rearrangement joins TRBV25-1 to TRBJ1-2; D possibly corresponds to TRBD1 (5 bases). Here the CDR3 reads CASMEGRGYTF. The CDR3 DNA follows: TGTGCCAGCATGGAGGGGAGGGGCTACACCTTC.